The clone carrying this T cell receptor beta chain turned up a few times. Its antigen is undetermined. This record belongs to a study of shared clonotypes between healthy human individuals. Findings and limits, study-wide: Donor clonotype sharing was expected to depend on sequencing depth.

Deep level was the assay's run setting. Sequenced by immunoSEQ multiplex PCR; TCRdb stores in-frame clones only, minus some. The table records about 450,000 clones, roughly 83% of them present only once. Deletions cut 1 base from V and 5 bases from J, with 2 bases between. Germline V gene data show CDR1 as MNHNY and CDR2 as SVGAGI (reference sequence). CDR3 size: 11 residues. V and J are TRBV6-6 and TRBJ2-5; D unclear. The sequence derives from a woman in her thirties or forties in good health. Some clones in this sample may be carry-over from other donors' samples. The sequenced sample was PBMCs. The CDR3 nucleotides read TGTGCCAGCAGTTACTTTGAGACCCAGTACTTC. The encoded protein is CASSYFETQYF.